This T cell receptor beta chain came from a study of a mutant IDH1 vaccine in newly diagnosed glioma. The wider study: Sex among treated patients split about 60% male, 37.5% female; mean age was roughly 40 years. Beforehand, treatment had been radiotherapy, temozolomide, or both; the majority received both.

Repertoires were generated with immunoSEQ multiplex PCR, while TCRdb's copy carries only in-frame clones and drops some. The sample includes around 40,000 clones, 82% seen only once; the top ten take about 19%. Remarks on this clone: Its antigen is currently unknown.

V was clipped by 6 bases and J by 8 bases; unmatched bases: 8. This CDR3 contains 13 residues. Germline V gene sequence: CDR1 LNHDA, CDR2 SQIVND (reference sequence). Noted time point: week 47, end of study. Every vaccination contained 300 ug of the mutant IDH1 20-mer peptide and was paired with topical imiquimod. Eight vaccinations reached patients in weeks 1, 3, 5, 7, 11, 15, 19 and 23. The chain joins TRBV19 to TRBJ1-2; 8 bases fit TRBD1. This sample comprised PBMCs, obtained from a glioma patient whose treatment included an IDH1 peptide vaccine. The origin of this receptor is a man between 18 and 35 years old with glioma. Some clones in this sample may be carry-over from other donors' samples. CDR3 DNA sequence: TGTGCCAGTAGGGGGACAGGCAAAGAAGGCTACACCTTC. This codes for CASRGTGKEGYTF.